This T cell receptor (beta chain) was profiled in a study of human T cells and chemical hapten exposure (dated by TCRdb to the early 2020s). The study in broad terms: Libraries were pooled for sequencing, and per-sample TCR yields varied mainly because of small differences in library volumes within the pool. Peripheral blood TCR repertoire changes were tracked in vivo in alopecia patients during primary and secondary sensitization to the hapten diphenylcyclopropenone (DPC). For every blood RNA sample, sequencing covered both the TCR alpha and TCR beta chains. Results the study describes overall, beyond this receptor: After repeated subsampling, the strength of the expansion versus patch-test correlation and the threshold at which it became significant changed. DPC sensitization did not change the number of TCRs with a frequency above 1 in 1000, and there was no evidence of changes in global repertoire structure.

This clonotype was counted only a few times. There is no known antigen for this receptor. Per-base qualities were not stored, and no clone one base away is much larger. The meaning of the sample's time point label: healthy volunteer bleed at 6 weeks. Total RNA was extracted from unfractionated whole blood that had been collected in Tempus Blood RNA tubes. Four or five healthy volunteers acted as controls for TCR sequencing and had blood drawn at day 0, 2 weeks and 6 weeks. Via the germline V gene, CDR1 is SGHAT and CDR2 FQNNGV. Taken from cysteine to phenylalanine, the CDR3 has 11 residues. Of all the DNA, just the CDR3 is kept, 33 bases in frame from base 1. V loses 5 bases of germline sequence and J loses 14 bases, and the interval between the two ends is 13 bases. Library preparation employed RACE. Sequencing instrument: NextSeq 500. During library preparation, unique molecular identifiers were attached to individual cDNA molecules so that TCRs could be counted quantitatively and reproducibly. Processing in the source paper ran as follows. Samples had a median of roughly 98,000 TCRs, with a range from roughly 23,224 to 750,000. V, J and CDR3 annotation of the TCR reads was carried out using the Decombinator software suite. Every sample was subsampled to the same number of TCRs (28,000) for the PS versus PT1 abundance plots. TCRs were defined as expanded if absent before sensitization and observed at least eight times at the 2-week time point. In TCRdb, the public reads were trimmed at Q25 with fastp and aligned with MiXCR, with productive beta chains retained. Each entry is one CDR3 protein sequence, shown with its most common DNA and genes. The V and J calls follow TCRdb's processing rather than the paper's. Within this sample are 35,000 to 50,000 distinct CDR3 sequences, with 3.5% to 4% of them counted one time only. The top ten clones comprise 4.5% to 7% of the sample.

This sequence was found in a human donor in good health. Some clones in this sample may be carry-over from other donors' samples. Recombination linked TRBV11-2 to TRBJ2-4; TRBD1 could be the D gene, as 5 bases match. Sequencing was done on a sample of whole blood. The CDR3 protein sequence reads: CASSAAGSKYF. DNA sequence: TGTGCCAGCAGCGCGGCAGGGTCCAAGTACTTC.